This TCR beta chain was obtained from a study of T cells in Graves' hyperthyroidism and ophthalmopathy. Regarding the study as a whole: Blood also contained most expanded thyroid clonotypes above 0.001.

Turning to this clonotype: Antigen: not known.

TCR beta CDR3 sequences were amplified from RNA transcripts. When the TCR CDR3 underwent first-round RT-PCR, the HTBI primer set was used. TCRdb used MiXCR to reprocess the multiplex PCR reads, holding one entry per CDR3 protein. The table includes about 500,000 distinct CDR3 sequences, roughly 18% detected once. Germline loops: CDR1 SEHNR, CDR2 FQNEAQ (reference sequence). The V gene lost 1 base and the J gene lost 7 bases, with 13 bases spanning the gap. This CDR3 contains 14 residues. Sequenced sample: blood. The receptor was derived from a woman under 30 with Graves' ophthalmopathy. V is TRBV7-9 and J is TRBJ1-2; D not resolved. In nucleotides, the CDR3 is TGTGCCAGCAGCTTAGGGAACACTCTCCCTGGCTACACCTTC. Translated: CASSLGNTLPGYTF.